The 27 T cell receptor beta chains below come from one sample, sequenced in a study of TIL therapy for anti-PD-1-resistant metastatic lung cancer. Time point described: pre-treatment sample, taken before nivolumab and TIL therapy. The immunoSEQ assay was v3. Clones were read by immunoSEQ multiplex PCR, and TCRdb kept only the in-frame ones, dropping some. The sample comprises 45,000 to 75,000 clones, about two thirds of which are singletons, and 5.5% to 8.5% rests with the top ten. The material was blood, obtained at baseline. These receptors originate from a person between 25 and 80 years old with non-small cell lung cancer.

The genes are TRBV5-6 and TRBJ2-1; D is possibly TRBD1 or TRBD2 (7 bases each). The V end lost 0 bases, the J end lost 4 bases, and 14 bases lay between the germline ends. The CDR3 contains 16 residues. Germline-derived CDR1 and CDR2 are SGHDT and YYEEEE. The CDR3, as DNA: TGTGCCAGCAGCTTGGAGGGGGCTAGCGGTTACAATGAGCAGTTCTTC. This translates into CASSLEGASGYNEQFF.

The rearrangement uses TRBV14 and TRBJ2-5, with D unclear. Germline assignment: CDR1 SGHDN and CDR2 FVKESK. This CDR3 has 17 amino acids. Between the trimmed V and J ends, which lost 4 bases and 0 bases, there was a span of 18 bases. Here the CDR3 DNA reads TGTGCCAGCAGCCTTCGGTTCCCCGTAAAGTACCAAGAGACCCAGTACTTC. Translation: CASSLRFPVKYQETQYF.

The chain employs TRBV7-9 and TRBJ2-3; possibly TRBD1 for D (5 bases). Germline assignment: CDR1 SEHNR and CDR2 FQNEAQ (reference sequence). Trimming took 5 bases from V and 5 from J, leaving 14 bases between them. The CDR3 sequence is 14 residues long. The CDR3 here is CASSPQGPGDTQYF. DNA for the CDR3: TGTGCCAGCAGCCCCCAGGGTCCGGGAGATACGCAGTATTTT.

This clone was counted only a few times. The gene calls are TRBV2 and TRBJ1-1; D is unresolved. This CDR3 is 12 amino acids long. The V gene lost 7 bases and the J gene lost 3 bases, with 9 bases spanning the gap. Germline assignment: CDR1 SNHLY and CDR2 FYNNEI. The CDR3 loop reads CASKYSDTEAFF. The CDR3, as DNA: TGTGCCAGCAAGTATTCGGACACTGAAGCTTTCTTT.

The sample holds a few counts of this clone. This chain joins TRBV28 and TRBJ1-1; no clear D gene. Trimming shortened V by 1 base and J by 8 bases, and 5 bases separated the two germline ends. Germline values: CDR1 MDHEN, CDR2 SYDVKM. The CDR3 covers 11 residues. The CDR3 is CASSLFGEAFF. CDR3 bases: TGTGCCAGCAGTTTATTTGGCGAAGCTTTCTTT.

The chain links TRBV2 to TRBJ2-7; no clear D. This CDR3 comprises 13 residues. V shed 7 bases and J shed 3 bases, with 13 bases lying between them. Per germline, CDR1 SNHLY and CDR2 FYNNEI. In DNA, the CDR3 is TGTGCCAGCACCCGCCCTGGCAGCTACGAGCAGTACTTC. It yields the protein CASTRPGSYEQYF.

This clone was recorded once. The J gene is TRBJ2-2, the V gene TRBV7-8; no clear D gene. Per germline, CDR1 SGHVS and CDR2 FQNEAQ. The CDR3 has 14 amino acids. Trimming shortened V by 7 bases and J by 3 bases, and 12 bases separated the two germline ends. The CDR3 sequence is CASKPGPYTGELFF. The CDR3 nucleotides are TGTGCCAGCAAACCCGGACCGTACACCGGGGAGCTGTTTTTT.

CDR3 nucleotide sequence: TGTGCCAGCAGCTTAGATCCACAGGCCGGGGAGCTGTTTTTT. Encoded protein: CASSLDPQAGELFF. This sequence joins TRBV11-3 and TRBJ2-2; D might be TRBD1 (5 bases). Trimming removed 0 bases at V and 6 bases at J, with 8 bases between. Germline assignment: CDR1 SGHNT and CDR2 YENEEA. The CDR3 is 14 residues long.

The J gene is TRBJ2-3, the V gene TRBV7-2; D is unclear. Germline lookup yields CDR1 SGHTA and CDR2 FQGNSA. The CDR3 has 14 residues. Trimming left V 5 bases short and J 1 base short, with 10 bases between. This chain's CDR3 is CASSRPLGTDTQYF. CDR3 bases: TGTGCCAGCAGCAGACCGCTCGGCACAGATACGCAGTATTTT.

Notes on this clone: The same CDR3 is also encoded by other DNA sequences in this sample. This sequence joins TRBV5-1 and TRBJ1-1; 9 nucleotides line up with TRBD1. This CDR3 has 12 amino acids. Looked up from germline, CDR1 is SGHRS and CDR2 is YFSETQ. The ends lost 2 bases at V and 8 bases at J; junction bases unmatched: 1. CDR3 sequence (DNA): TGCGCCAGCAGCTTAGGACAGGGGGAAGCTTTCTTT. It yields the protein CASSLGQGEAFF.

This clone was counted only a few times. The V and J genes are TRBV2 and TRBJ1-6; possible D gene TRBD1, 5 bases. Trimming took 6 bases from V and 5 from J, leaving 23 bases between them. The CDR3 runs to 18 residues. Germline lookup yields CDR1 SNHLY and CDR2 FYNNEI. The CDR3 loop reads CASSRTGPTAADNSPLHF. CDR3 nucleotide sequence: TGTGCCAGCAGCCGAACGGGACCGACTGCGGCGGATAATTCACCCCTCCACTTT.

In this sample, this clone turned up once. This rearrangement joins TRBV5-1 to TRBJ2-3; 11 bases line up with TRBD2. Germline trimming cut 0 bases from V and 1 base from J; bases unmatched to any gene: 7. Germline values: CDR1 SGHRS, CDR2 YFSETQ. The CDR3 length is 18 residues. CDR3 in amino acids: CASSLAGSGGAGTDTQYF. The CDR3 DNA follows: TGCGCCAGCAGCTTGGCTGGTAGCGGGGGGGCTGGCACAGATACGCAGTATTTT.

V usage is TRBV9 and J usage is TRBJ2-7, with D tentatively TRBD1 (5 bases). This CDR3 spans 14 amino acids. Trimming removed 5 bases from V and 1 base from J, with 13 bases in between. Germline values: CDR1 SGDLS, CDR2 YYNGEE. This CDR3 reads CASSKTATSYEQYF. The CDR3 nucleotides read TGTGCCAGCAGTAAGACAGCGACGTCCTACGAGCAGTACTTC.

The chain employs TRBV10-2 and TRBJ2-7, with 8 bases identical to TRBD2. Losses at the gene ends were 8 bases for V and 0 bases for J; bases not matched to a gene: 9. CDR1 is WSHSY, CDR2 SAAADI, per germline. This CDR3 is 15 amino acids long. The CDR3 is CASSTSGLSSYEQYF. The CDR3 DNA is TGCGCCAGCTCCACTAGCGGTTTAAGCTCCTACGAGCAGTACTTC.

The V and J genes are TRBV5-4 and TRBJ1-1; D remains ambiguous. V was shortened by 3 bases and J by 4 bases, with 10 bases between the two germline ends. The CDR3 extends over 13 amino acids. Germline loops: CDR1 SGHNT, CDR2 YYREEE (reference sequence). CDR3: CASSSIGGTEAFF. CDR3 DNA: TGTGCCAGCAGCTCTATAGGTGGCACTGAAGCTTTCTTT. The complete variable domain, with remaining parts taken from reference TRBV5-4 and TRBJ1-1, reads ETGVTQSPTHLIKTRGQQVTLRCSSQSGHNTVSWYQQALGQGPQFIFQYYREEENGRGNFPPRFSGLQFPNYSSELNVNALELDDSALYLCASSSIGGTEAFFGQGTRLTVV.

The chain combines TRBV7-6 with TRBJ1-5; D unresolved. CDR1 and CDR2 (germline): SGHVS, FNYEAQ. The CDR3 is 13 amino acids. V was trimmed by 5 bases and J by 7 bases, leaving 12 bases between them. The CDR3 DNA sequence: TGTGCCAGCAGCCAAGAGGTAGGGCAGCCCCAGCATTTT. This sequence encodes CASSQEVGQPQHF.

This clone came up a few times. This chain joins TRBV2 and TRBJ2-7, with a weak D call TRBD1 (6 bases). Germline V lookup: CDR1 SNHLY, CDR2 FYNNEI. This CDR3 region has 15 residues. V lost 7 bases to trimming and J lost 2 bases, with 18 bases between them. The CDR3 reads CASIQGGSAAYEQYF. For the CDR3, the DNA is TGTGCCAGCATCCAAGGGGGTTCTGCGGCCTACGAGCAGTACTTC. Full variable domain (missing parts from reference TRBV2 and TRBJ2-7): EPEVTQTPSHQVTQMGQEVILRCVPISNHLYFYWYRQILGQKVEFLVSFYNNEISEKSEIFDDQFSVERPDGSNFTLKIRSTKLEDSAMYFCASIQGGSAAYEQYFGPGTRLTVT.

This sequence joins TRBV18 and TRBJ1-1; D gene unclear. Per germline, CDR1 KGHSH and CDR2 LQKENI. Trimming left V 3 bases short and J 5 bases short, with 16 bases between. CDR3 length equals 15 residues. In DNA, the CDR3 is TGTGCCAGCTCACCTCAGACGGGGTATGATACTGAAGCTTTCTTT. It encodes CASSPQTGYDTEAFF.

This clone was seen a few times. This chain links TRBV30 with TRBJ1-1; D is perhaps TRBD1 (5 bases). Per the germline V gene, CDR1 is GTSNPN and CDR2 is SVGIG (reference sequence). There are 13 residues in the CDR3. The V gene lost 2 bases and the J gene lost 0 bases, with 7 bases spanning the gap. DNA of the CDR3: TGTGCCTGGAGTCCAGGGATGAACACTGAAGCTTTCTTT. It encodes CAWSPGMNTEAFF. Drawing the rest from reference TRBV30 and TRBJ1-1, the complete variable domain is SQTIHQWPATLVQPVGSPLSLECTVEGTSNPNLYWYRQAAGRGLQLLFYSVGIGQISSEVPQNLSASRPQDRQFILSSKKLLLSDSGFYLCAWSPGMNTEAFFGQGTRLTVV.

V usage is TRBV10-3 and J usage is TRBJ2-5, with unresolved D. V lost 0 bases and J 3 bases, leaving 8 bases between the germline ends. CDR1 is ENHRY, CDR2 SYGVKD, per germline. The CDR3 contains 14 residues. CDR3 coding DNA: TGTGCCATCAGTGAGTCCTTAGGGAAAGAGACCCAGTACTTC. It yields the protein CAISESLGKETQYF.

There are a few counts of this clone. The chain employs TRBV10-3 and TRBJ1-1; D is unresolved. The germline V and J ends were trimmed by 4 bases and 7 bases, with 10 bases remaining between them. CDR1 ENHRY and CDR2 SYGVKD come from the germline V gene. The CDR3 loop spans 12 amino acids. CDR3 sequence reads: CAISAGEGEAFF. CDR3 nucleotide sequence: TGTGCCATCAGTGCCGGGGAAGGTGAAGCTTTCTTT.

This rearrangement joins TRBV27 to TRBJ1-1; 12 positions agree with TRBD1. This CDR3 has 14 amino acids. Per the germline V gene, CDR1 is MNHEY and CDR2 is SMNVEV (reference sequence). V gave up 6 bases and J gave up 4 bases; unmatched junction bases: 3. The CDR3: CASRMGQGATEAFF. The CDR3 region has the DNA TGTGCCAGCAGAATGGGACAGGGGGCCACTGAAGCTTTCTTT.

The chain links TRBV6-1 to TRBJ2-2; no firm D call. The V gene's germline CDR1 is MNHNS and CDR2 SASEGT. This CDR3 is built from 14 residues. Trimming removed 6 bases from V and 2 bases from J, with 10 bases in between. CDR3 nucleotides: TGTGCCAGCAGAGACCTCCCAAACACCGGGGAGCTGTTTTTT. This encodes CASRDLPNTGELFF.

The J gene is TRBJ2-2, the V gene TRBV7-9, with 9 bases that match TRBD2. V dropped 5 bases and J dropped 8; count of bases not matched to a gene: 6. Germline V gene sequence: CDR1 SEHNR, CDR2 FQNEAQ (reference sequence). The CDR3 is made up of 14 amino acids. The CDR3 DNA is TGTGCCAGCAGCGTAGGAGCGGGAGGAGGGGAGCTGTTTTTT. It codes for CASSVGAGGGELFF.

The rearrangement uses TRBV9 and TRBJ1-1; D not resolved. Trimming removed 4 bases from V and 0 bases from J, with 10 bases in between. The CDR3 has 14 amino acids. Germline CDR1 and CDR2: SGDLS and YYNGEE. CDR3 sequence reads: CASSPHNMNTEAFF. The CDR3, as DNA: TGTGCCAGCAGCCCCCACAACATGAACACTGAAGCTTTCTTT.

This chain links TRBV15 with TRBJ1-2; 7 bases agree with TRBD1. There are 16 residues in the CDR3. Looked up from germline, CDR1 is LNHNV and CDR2 is YYDKDF (reference sequence). Trimming took 0 bases from V and 4 from J; bases not matched to a gene: 8. The CDR3 coding sequence is TGTGCCACCAGCAGAGATCGGGACAGATTGGCCTATGGCTACACCTTC. As protein: CATSRDRDRLAYGYTF.

The V call is TRBV5-1, the J call TRBJ2-3; D possibly corresponds to TRBD1 (6 bases). V lost 3 bases to trimming and J lost 8 bases, with 25 bases between them. Germline CDR1 is SGHRS and CDR2 is YFSETQ. This CDR3 contains 17 residues. The chain's CDR3 is CASSSRSGTLERGTQYF. The CDR3 DNA reads TGCGCCAGCAGCTCGAGGTCCGGGACATTGGAACGGGGTACGCAGTATTTT.